This entry lists 27 T cell receptor beta chains sequenced from one sample in a study of stem cell transplantation in POMP-related autoinflammatory disease. The method was immunoSEQ multiplex PCR; TCRdb's version includes in-frame clones alone and lacks a portion of them. The sample lists some 68,000 clones; just over 90% were seen once. This specimen was CD4+ T cells from PBMCs, taken after stem cell transplantation. Receptors were obtained from a human patient with POMP-related autoinflammation and immune dysregulation (PRAID). A subset of T cells may come from the graft donor.

CDR3 in amino acids: CASNRREGTGELFF. CDR3 sequence (DNA): TGTGCCAGCAACCGTCGGGAGGGCACCGGGGAGCTGTTTTTT. The rearrangement joins TRBV27 to TRBJ2-2; 8 positions match TRBD2. CDR1 is MNHEY, CDR2 SMNVEV, per germline (reference sequence). The trim removed 7 bases at V and 4 bases at J, leaving 5 bases unmatched. The CDR3 runs to 14 residues.

This chain uses TRBV15 with TRBJ1-4; a weak D match, TRBD1 (5 bases). V dropped 4 bases and J dropped 6 bases, with 15 bases sitting between them. The germline CDR1 and CDR2 sequences are LNHNV and YYDKDF (reference sequence). This CDR3 is built from 15 residues. The CDR3 DNA follows: TGTGCCACCAGCACACGGGGCAGCGGGGATGAAAAACTGTTTTTT. Protein sequence: CATSTRGSGDEKLFF.

The chain employs TRBV6-1 and TRBJ2-7, with 8 nucleotides matching TRBD1. The CDR3 has 19 amino acids. With V trimmed by 1 base and J by 4 bases, 18 bases remained unmatched. Germline loops: CDR1 MNHNS, CDR2 SASEGT. Written as DNA, the CDR3 is TGTGCCAGCAGTGAAGGCGGACAGGGCCGGTTGATTTTCCCATACGAGCAGTACGTC. Its translation is CASSEGGQGRLIFPYEQYV.

This CDR3 reads CASSLGPGGMNTEAFF. Written as DNA, the CDR3 is TGTGCCAGCAGCTTGGGCCCGGGGGGGATGAACACTGAAGCTTTCTTT. The chain links TRBV5-4 to TRBJ1-1, with a possible D match to TRBD1 (5 bases). This CDR3 spans 16 amino acids. Germline values: CDR1 SGHNT, CDR2 YYREEE (reference sequence). Trimming removed 0 bases from V and 0 bases from J, with 12 bases in between.

The chain joins TRBV25-1 to TRBJ1-5, with 9 bases identical to TRBD1. The CDR3 sequence is 18 residues long. Germline trimming cut 3 bases from V and 2 bases from J; bases unmatched to any gene: 11. The germline V gene has CDR1 MGHDK and CDR2 SYGVNS. CDR3 in amino acids: CASSDSATGGGGNQPQHF. The CDR3 DNA reads TGTGCCAGCAGTGATTCCGCGACAGGGGGTGGGGGCAATCAGCCCCAGCATTTT. Filled out from reference TRBV25-1 and TRBJ1-5, the complete variable domain reads EADIYQTPRYLVIGTGKKITLECSQTMGHDKMYWYQQDPGMELHLIHYSYGVNSTEKGDLSSESTVSRIRTEHFPLTLESARPSHTSQYLCASSDSATGGGGNQPQHFGDGTRLSIL.

The chain uses TRBV15 and TRBJ1-6; tentative D call: TRBD1 (5 bases). The germline V and J ends were trimmed by 0 bases and 7 bases, with 13 bases remaining between them. The CDR3 has 16 residues. Looked up from germline, CDR1 is LNHNV and CDR2 is YYDKDF (reference sequence). The CDR3: CATSRDLGGENSPLHF. CDR3 DNA sequence: TGTGCCACCAGCAGAGATCTCGGGGGGGAGAATTCACCCCTCCACTTT.

CDR3 bases: TGTGCCAGCAGTTTCCCCACAGGGGGCGACAATCAGCCCCAGCATTTT. Translation: CASSFPTGGDNQPQHF. The gene calls are TRBV28 and TRBJ1-5, with 9 nucleotides matching TRBD1. The length of the CDR3 is 16 residues. The junction had 6 bases not matched to a gene; V was cut back by 3 bases and J by 3 bases. Germline V lookup: CDR1 MDHEN, CDR2 SYDVKM.

The chain recombines TRBV10-3 with TRBJ2-3; tentatively, D is TRBD1 (6 bases). This CDR3 is built from 15 residues. The germline V gene has CDR1 ENHRY and CDR2 SYGVKD. Trimming took 6 bases from V and 1 from J, leaving 14 bases between them. In DNA form, the CDR3 reads TGTGCCATCAGCAAGGACAAGGGGGGCACAGATACGCAGTATTTT. This codes for CAISKDKGGTDTQYF.

V and J are TRBV28 and TRBJ2-7; 9 nucleotides match TRBD2. From germline, CDR1 is MDHEN and CDR2 SYDVKM. The J segment lost 7 bases and the V segment lost 5 bases, leaving 12 bases of the junction unmatched. The CDR3 extends over 15 amino acids. The CDR3 bases are TGTGCCAGCAGTGACTCGGCGGGAGGGTGGTATGAGCAGTACTTC. Amino acids: CASSDSAGGWYEQYF.

This chain connects TRBV2 to TRBJ2-5; D gene unclear. Germline CDR1 SNHLY, CDR2 FYNNEI. This CDR3 has 14 residues. Trimming removed 3 bases from V and 2 bases from J, with 10 bases in between. CDR3 sequence (DNA): TGTGCCAGCAGTGAGCTCGTCAGACAAGAGACCCAGTACTTC. It is translated as CASSELVRQETQYF.

The chain is built from TRBV9 and TRBJ2-1, with D perhaps TRBD1 (5 bases). The germline V and J ends were trimmed by 1 base and 10 bases, with 9 bases remaining between them. This CDR3 contains 12 residues. CDR1 is SGDLS and CDR2 is YYNGEE in the germline V gene. This CDR3 reads CASSVIPGEQFF. The CDR3 coding sequence is TGTGCCAGCAGCGTAATTCCAGGGGAGCAGTTCTTC.

The chain recombines TRBV5-1 with TRBJ1-4; D is possibly TRBD1 (5 bases). This CDR3 region has 14 residues. CDR1 is SGHRS, CDR2 YFSETQ, per germline. Trimming took off 0 bases at V and 6 bases at J, with 9 bases between the two ends. DNA of the CDR3: TGCGCCAGCAGCTTGGGGGGCAAGGATGAAAAACTGTTTTTT. Translating gives CASSLGGKDEKLFF.

This chain connects TRBV5-5 to TRBJ2-7, with D perhaps TRBD1 (6 bases). This CDR3 is built from 11 residues. From germline, CDR1 is SGHKS and CDR2 YYEKEE (reference sequence). Trimming removed 7 bases from V and 3 bases from J, with 8 bases in between. Here the CDR3 reads CASGGLYEQYV. CDR3 nucleotide sequence: TGTGCCAGCGGGGGCCTCTACGAGCAGTACGTC.

This chain uses TRBV5-6 with TRBJ2-6; tentatively, D is TRBD2 (5 bases). This CDR3 is built from 13 residues. Per germline, CDR1 SGHDT and CDR2 YYEEEE. Trimming cost V 10 bases and J 1 base, with 9 bases left between them. This CDR3 is CAGLRSGANVLTF. DNA for the CDR3: TGTGCCGGACTTCGGTCTGGGGCCAACGTCCTGACTTTC. Based on the CDR3 plus reference TRBV5-6 and TRBJ2-6, the full variable domain is DAGVTQSPTHLIKTRGQQVTLRCSPKSGHDTVSWYQQALGQGPQFIFQYYEEEERQRGNFPDRFSGHQFPNYSSELNVNALLLGDSALYLCAGLRSGANVLTFGAGSRLTVL.

The gene calls are TRBV10-3 and TRBJ2-1; D is undetermined. The CDR3 is 15 residues long. Trimming took off 2 bases at V and 4 bases at J, with 12 bases between the two ends. Germline loops: CDR1 ENHRY, CDR2 SYGVKD. DNA for the CDR3: TGTGCCATCAGTGAGGCCTCCCAATCGTACAATGAGCAGTTCTTC. It is translated as CAISEASQSYNEQFF.

With regard to this clone: The junction shows a germline mismatch at one end, possibly a read error. The chain carries TRBV6-5 and TRBJ1-2, with a possible D match to TRBD1 (5 bases). Germline V gene data show CDR1 as MNHEY and CDR2 as SVGAGI. The CDR3 is 14 residues long. The CDR3 loop reads CASIYGPRGDGYTF. The CDR3 bases are TGTGCCAGCATTTACGGGCCTCGAGGGGATGGCTACACCTTC.

The chain couples TRBV18 to TRBJ1-3; no firm D call. Germline-derived CDR1 and CDR2 are KGHSH and LQKENI. The CDR3 is 13 amino acids. The V gene lost 3 bases and the J gene lost 0 bases, with 3 bases spanning the gap. The CDR3 spells CASSPNSGNTIYF. CDR3 sequence (DNA): TGTGCCAGCTCACCGAACTCTGGAAACACCATATATTTT.

The chain couples TRBV19 to TRBJ2-7; D may match TRBD1 or TRBD2 (5 bases each). Deletions cut 3 bases from V and 0 bases from J, with 15 bases between. Germline V gene data show CDR1 as LNHDA and CDR2 as SQIVND (reference sequence). The CDR3 length is 16 residues. The CDR3 is CASSIGFGAGSYEQYF. The CDR3, as DNA: TGTGCCAGTAGTATTGGTTTTGGGGCGGGCTCCTACGAGCAGTACTTC. Full variable domain (rest looked up from reference TRBV19 and TRBJ2-7): DGGITQSPKYLFRKEGQNVTLSCEQNLNHDAMYWYRQDPGQGLRLIYYSQIVNDFQKGDIAEGYSVSREKKESFPLTVTSAQKNPTAFYLCASSIGFGAGSYEQYFGPGTRLTVT.

The CDR3 sequence is CASSVRSGEGYTF. As DNA, the CDR3 is TGTGCCAGCAGCGTAAGGTCCGGCGAGGGCTACACCTTC. The J gene is TRBJ1-2, the V gene TRBV9; D call uncertain. The V gene's germline CDR1 is SGDLS and CDR2 YYNGEE. V lost 1 base to trimming and J lost 8 bases, with 12 bases between them. The CDR3 length is 13 residues. Complete variable domain (other parts from reference TRBV9 and TRBJ1-2): DSGVTQTPKHLITATGQRVTLRCSPRSGDLSVYWYQQSLDQGLQFLIQYYNGEERAKGNILERFSAQQFPDLHSELNLSSLELGDSALYFCASSVRSGEGYTFGSGTRLTVV.

The chain carries TRBV6-5 and TRBJ1-4, with D perhaps matching TRBD1 (5 bases). Germline CDR1 is MNHEY and CDR2 is SVGAGI. The CDR3 consists of 14 residues. V was shortened by 7 bases and J by 3 bases, with 12 bases between the two germline ends. Here the CDR3 DNA reads TGTGCCAGCATTCCAGGGCCCGCTAATGAAAAACTGTTTTTT. Encoded protein: CASIPGPANEKLFF.

Remarks on this clone: Other nucleotide sequences from this sample produce the same CDR3. CDR3 residues: CASSLGRADTQYF. Written as DNA, the CDR3 is TGTGCCAGCAGCTTAGGGCGTGCAGATACGCAGTATTTT. The chain recombines TRBV7-3 with TRBJ2-3; D is unresolved. The CDR3 spans 13 residues. Germline lookup yields CDR1 SGHTA and CDR2 FQGTGA. Trimming pared 2 bases from V and 4 bases from J, leaving 7 bases between.

The chain links TRBV7-2 to TRBJ1-2; 7 bases match TRBD1. Germline V CDR1 and CDR2: SGHTA, FQGNSA. This CDR3 is 16 amino acids long. V trimming: 1 base; J trimming: 1 base; junction bases outside the gene matches: 6. Written as DNA, the CDR3 is TGTGCCAGCAGCTTAGGAGACAGGGTAATTAACTATGGCTACACCTTC. Protein: CASSLGDRVINYGYTF.

The V and J genes are TRBV6-2 or TRBV6-3 and TRBJ2-5, with 7 nucleotides matching TRBD2. V shed 6 bases and J 5 bases; nucleotides not matched to a gene: 12. The CDR3 length is 15 residues. The germline V gene encodes CDR1 MNHEY and CDR2 SVGEGT. In DNA form, the CDR3 reads TGTGCCAGCAGCCTCCGTGGAGCGGGATATGAGACCCAGTACTTC. It yields the protein CASSLRGAGYETQYF.

The V call is TRBV5-5, the J call TRBJ2-3; no definite D call. CDR1 SGHKS and CDR2 YYEKEE come from the germline V gene (reference sequence). The length of the CDR3 is 14 residues. V was cut by 4 bases and J by 1 base, with 10 bases left in between. This chain's CDR3 is CASSVDGRTDTQYF. The CDR3 bases are TGTGCCAGCAGCGTGGACGGGCGCACAGATACGCAGTATTTT. The full variable domain, completed using reference TRBV5-5 and TRBJ2-3, is DAGVTQSPTHLIKTRGQQVTLRCSPISGHKSVSWYQQVLGQGPQFIFQYYEKEERGRGNFPDRFSARQFPNYSSELNVNALLLGDSALYLCASSVDGRTDTQYFGPGTRLTVL.

The chain joins TRBV5-1 to TRBJ1-2; no clear D gene. Germline CDR1 SGHRS, CDR2 YFSETQ. Trimming took off 1 base at V and 0 bases at J, with 7 bases between the two ends. The CDR3 is made up of 14 amino acids. The CDR3 reads CASSLWEANYGYTF. For the CDR3, the DNA is TGCGCCAGCAGCTTGTGGGAGGCTAACTATGGCTACACCTTC.

This clone showed up just a few times. This chain connects TRBV14 to TRBJ1-3; 8 bases fit TRBD1. CDR3 length: 18 residues. Trimming at V came to 4 bases and at J to 0 bases, leaving 11 bases not matched to a gene. Per the germline V gene, CDR1 is SGHDN and CDR2 is FVKESK. The CDR3 region has the DNA TGTGCCAGCAGCCGGAGACAGGGGAGACCTATCTCTGGAAACACCATATATTTT. Protein sequence: CASSRRQGRPISGNTIYF.

The rearrangement links TRBV28 to TRBJ1-6; the match to TRBD1 covers 10 bases. Looked up from germline, CDR1 is MDHEN and CDR2 is SYDVKM. This CDR3 is built from 15 residues. The ends lost 7 bases at V and 7 bases at J; junction bases unmatched: 7. DNA for the CDR3: TGTGCCAGCATCCAGGACAGGGGGTCCAATTCACCCCTCCACTTT. Its protein is CASIQDRGSNSPLHF.